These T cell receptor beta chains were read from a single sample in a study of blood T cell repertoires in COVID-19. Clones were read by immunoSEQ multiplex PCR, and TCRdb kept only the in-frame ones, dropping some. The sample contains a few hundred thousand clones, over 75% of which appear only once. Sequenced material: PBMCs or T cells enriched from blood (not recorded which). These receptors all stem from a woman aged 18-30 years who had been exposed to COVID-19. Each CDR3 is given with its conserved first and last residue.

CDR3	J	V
CAIYSGPVDEQFF	TRBJ2-1	TRBV10-3
CASSLVLGSGAYNEQFF	TRBJ2-1	TRBV5-4
CATSDNRDSHEQFF	TRBJ2-1	TRBV24-1
CASSQGPSYNSPLHF	TRBJ1-6	TRBV7-3
CASSESPRDSYEQYF	TRBJ2-7	TRBV5-6
CASSLGSGSKYEQYF	TRBJ2-7	TRBV7-9
CASRAGTSGEETQYF	TRBJ2-5	TRBV2
CASSDGRRETQYF	TRBJ2-5	TRBV25-1
CASSYRGRENTEAFF	TRBJ1-1	TRBV6-5
CASSLLGSQPQHF	TRBJ1-5	TRBV28
CAISWEGDIQYF	TRBJ2-4	TRBV10-3
CASSVGPPGNSPLHF	TRBJ1-6	TRBV7-2
CASTHPDKPNAYTF	TRBJ1-2	TRBV6-5
CASSPISGGYYEQYF	TRBJ2-7	TRBV4-3
CASSQGTWGGNEQFF	TRBJ2-1	TRBV27
CASSEYRLTYGYTF	TRBJ1-2	TRBV25-1